This TCR beta chain was observed in a study of T cells after yellow fever vaccination (dated by TCRdb to about 2019). Describing the broader study: The SMART-Seq v4 Ultra Low Input RNA kit was used to prepare libraries from fractions with low cell numbers. Bulk TCR alpha and beta repertoires were sequenced longitudinally to track T-cell clones before and after primary and booster YFV17D yellow fever vaccination. Two healthy male donors, one aged 18 to 30 and one aged 30 to 40 years, were included in the cohort. Blood was drawn at multiple timepoints before and after primary and secondary immunization, with bulk PBMC replicates and cell subsets isolated.

V was cut back by 4 bases and J by 5 bases, leaving a gap of 18 bases between them. The CDR3 has 16 amino acids, counting the end cysteine and phenylalanine. Just CDR3 DNA is preserved here, 48 bases in frame from base 1. CDR1 and CDR2, looked up from the germline V gene, are MNHEY and SVGAGI. TCR cDNA was made using 5'RACE template switching, a step that added a universal primer site and unique molecular identifiers. Priming of cDNA synthesis was performed from both the TCR alpha and TCR beta constant segments. Library amplification used two PCR steps, and the second PCR step added sample barcodes and sequencing adapters. Sequencing of libraries was done on Illumina HiSeq 2500 (2x100 bp) or NovaSeq (2x150 bp). On the study's bioinformatics: Reads were demultiplexed and collapsed into UMI consensus sequences with MIGEC, and V(D)J alignment was performed with MiXCR. Clonotypes responding to the vaccine were identified with edgeR on replicate PBMC samples, with the criteria of FDR below 0.01 and a log2 fold change above 5 up to day 15. Each bulk clonotype received a CD4 or CD8 identity based on whether the sequenced CD4 or CD8 repertoire contained that clonotype at higher abundance. TCRdb reanalyzed the raw reads on its own, using fastp at Q25 for trimming and MiXCR for clone calling, and kept in-frame beta chains. Entries that share a CDR3 protein sequence are merged under the most common genes and DNA. It is TCRdb's table, rather than the study itself, that gives the V and J calls and clone size. Here the sample has a few hundred thousand distinct CDR3 sequences; around 6.8% occur a single time. The top ten hold 15% to 20% of the sample.

Read against the paper, the sample's treatment or condition label means: live attenuated yellow fever vaccine strain. At every blood-draw timepoint, two biological replicates of bulk PBMCs were collected. PBMCs were isolated from peripheral blood using a standard Ficoll-Paque protocol. TriZol was used to extract RNA from bulk PBMCs, CD4 and CD8 fractions, and dextramer-positive and dextramer-negative fractions. This clonotype was detected ten times or more. No antigen is known for it. No quality values exist for individual bases; no much larger clone is one base distant. On the study overall, not on this receptor specifically: Because the study included only two donors, the extent to which the findings can be generalized is limited. Because abundant contaminating clonotypes from the bulk population could be contained in FACS-sorted repertoires, computational filtering was required. A small fraction of clonotypes showed up in both the CD4 and CD8 compartments, probably as a result of convergent recombination. The secondary T-cell response was weaker than the primary response but faster, peaking on day 5 instead of day 15. After the booster, most clones that had expanded after primary vaccination were detected again (approximately 96% of CD4 and around nine tenths of CD8), suggesting broad maintenance of memory.

The sequenced sample was PBMCs, obtained more than 35 days after the first yellow fever vaccination. The clonotype comes from a man aged 18-30 years who received the YFV17D yellow fever vaccine. Recombination joined TRBV6-5 with TRBJ2-1; a tentative D match to TRBD2 spans 7 bases. The CDR3 here reads CASSLVSRGADNEQFF. Here is the DNA: TGTGCCAGCAGTTTAGTGTCACGGGGGGCGGACAATGAGCAGTTCTTC.